This TCR beta chain was sequenced for a study of blood T cell repertoires in COVID-19. The wider study: There were acute and convalescent COVID-19 samples, and they came from the United States, Italy and Spain. Sources were T cells, B-cell-depleted T cells, or PBMCs; the material itself was cDNA or gDNA.

The CDR3 sequence is 15 residues long. Per the germline V gene, CDR1 is MDHEN and CDR2 is SYDVKM. Produced via immunoSEQ multiplex PCR; TCRdb's table is partial and in-frame only. The sample lists over 120,000 clones, over 65% occurring once. Notes on this clone: Relative to the germline gene, one junction end is altered; a read error may explain this. At the DNA level, this CDR3 is encoded by other sequences in the same sample as well.

The chain joins TRBV28 to TRBJ2-2; 8 bases are a match to TRBD1. Sequencing used peripheral blood. This clonotype was obtained from a human donor in a cohort sampled during active COVID-19. The CDR3 nucleotides are TGTGCCAGCACCAAGCGGACAGGGCGGGCCGGGGAGTTGTTTTTT. This translates into CASTKRTGRAGELFF.